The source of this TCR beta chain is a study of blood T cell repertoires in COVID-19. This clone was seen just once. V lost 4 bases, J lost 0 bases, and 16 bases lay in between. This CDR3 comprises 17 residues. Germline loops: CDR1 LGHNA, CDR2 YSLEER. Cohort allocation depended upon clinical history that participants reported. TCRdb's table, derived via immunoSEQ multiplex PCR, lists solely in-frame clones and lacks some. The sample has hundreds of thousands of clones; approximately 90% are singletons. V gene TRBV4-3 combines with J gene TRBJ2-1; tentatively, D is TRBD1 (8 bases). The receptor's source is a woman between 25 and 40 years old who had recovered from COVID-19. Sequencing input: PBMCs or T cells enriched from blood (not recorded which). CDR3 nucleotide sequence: TGCGCCAGCAGCCTACAGGGGGGGGTTAGCTCCTACAATGAGCAGTTCTTC. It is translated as CASSLQGGVSSYNEQFF.